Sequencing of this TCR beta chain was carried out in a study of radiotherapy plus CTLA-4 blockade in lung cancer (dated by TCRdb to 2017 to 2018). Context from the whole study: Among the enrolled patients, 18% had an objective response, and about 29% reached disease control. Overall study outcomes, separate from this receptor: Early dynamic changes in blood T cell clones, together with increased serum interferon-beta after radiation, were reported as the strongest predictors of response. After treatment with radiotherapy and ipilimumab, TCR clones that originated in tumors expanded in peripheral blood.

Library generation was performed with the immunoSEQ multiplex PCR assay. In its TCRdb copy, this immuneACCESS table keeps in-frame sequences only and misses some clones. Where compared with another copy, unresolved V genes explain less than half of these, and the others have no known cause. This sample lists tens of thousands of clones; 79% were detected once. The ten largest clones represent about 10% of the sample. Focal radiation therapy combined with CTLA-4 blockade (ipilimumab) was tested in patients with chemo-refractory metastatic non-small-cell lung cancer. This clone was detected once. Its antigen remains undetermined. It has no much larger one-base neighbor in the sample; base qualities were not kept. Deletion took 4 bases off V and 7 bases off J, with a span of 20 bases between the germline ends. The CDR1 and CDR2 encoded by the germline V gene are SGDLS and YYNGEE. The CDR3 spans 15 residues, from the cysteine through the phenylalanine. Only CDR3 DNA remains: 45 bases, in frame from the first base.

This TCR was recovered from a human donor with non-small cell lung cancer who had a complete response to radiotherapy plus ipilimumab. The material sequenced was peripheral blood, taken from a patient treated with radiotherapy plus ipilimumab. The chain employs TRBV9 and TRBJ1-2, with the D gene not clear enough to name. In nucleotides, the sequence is TGTGCCAGCAGCCCCTCTGGGAAGGCCTTTTTTGGCTACACCTTC. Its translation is CASSPSGKAFFGYTF.